These 23 T cell receptor beta chains were sequenced from one sample in a study of T cell responses to AZD1222 COVID-19 vaccine. Produced via immunoSEQ multiplex PCR; TCRdb's table is partial and in-frame only. This table has 100,000 to 150,000 clones, around nine tenths appearing once. Here the sequenced sample was peripheral blood, taken on day 0 of AZD1222 vaccination. The receptors come from an adult in good health.

Only one count was recorded for this clone. The V call is TRBV2, the J call TRBJ1-1; unclear D gene. CDR1 and CDR2 (germline): SNHLY, FYNNEI. This CDR3 has 13 residues. The V and J ends lost 3 bases and 7 bases respectively, with 12 bases between them. Here the CDR3 DNA reads TGTGCCAGCAGTGAGTTGGGCGACGATGAAGCTTTCTTT. It translates to CASSELGDDEAFF.

This chain joins TRBV18 and TRBJ1-4; the match to TRBD1 covers 7 bases. Germline trimming cut 6 bases from V and 4 bases from J; bases unmatched to any gene: 8. CDR1 and CDR2 from the germline V gene are KGHSH and LQKENI. The CDR3 loop spans 15 amino acids. The CDR3 is CASSQQGSDNEKLFF. The CDR3 DNA reads as TGTGCCAGCTCTCAACAGGGGTCGGATAATGAAAAACTGTTTTTT. Together with reference TRBV18 and TRBJ1-4, the CDR3 gives the full variable domain: NAGVMQNPRHLVRRRGQEARLRCSPMKGHSHVYWYRQLPEEGLKFMVYLQKENIIDESGMPKERFSAEFPKEGPSILRIQQVVRGDSAAYFCASSQQGSDNEKLFFGSGTQLSVL.

This clone has a handful of counts. The genes are TRBV10-3 and TRBJ2-7; D is ambiguous. Germline CDR1 reads ENHRY; CDR2 reads SYGVKD. Trimming left V 4 bases short and J 7 bases short, with 8 bases between. This CDR3 spans 11 amino acids. In DNA, the CDR3 is TGTGCCATCAGTGCTTTCCAAGAGCAGTACTTC. Translated: CAISAFQEQYF.

The chain is built from TRBV10-3 and TRBJ2-2; tentative D call: TRBD2 (5 bases). This CDR3 comprises 13 residues. The V end lost 3 bases, the J end lost 3 bases, and 5 bases lay between the germline ends. The germline V gene encodes CDR1 ENHRY and CDR2 SYGVKD. DNA of the CDR3: TGTGCCATCAGTGACGGGGACACCGGGGAGCTGTTTTTT. Residues: CAISDGDTGELFF.

J is TRBJ1-2 and V is TRBV6-1; 7 positions agree with TRBD1. The CDR3 consists of 15 residues. With 1 base clipped from V and 3 bases from J, the junction kept 5 bases outside the gene matches. Germline V gives CDR1 MNHNS, CDR2 SASEGT. The CDR3 loop is CASSEVQGGYYGYTF. CDR3 nucleotides: TGTGCCAGCAGTGAAGTCCAGGGGGGGTACTATGGCTACACCTTC.

The rearrangement links TRBV18 to TRBJ2-4; D is perhaps TRBD2 (5 bases). Trimming removed 5 bases at V and 7 bases at J, with 18 bases between. This CDR3 is built from 15 residues. Germline V gene data show CDR1 as KGHSH and CDR2 as LQKENI. The CDR3 here is CASSEGKGVGNIQYF. CDR3 in DNA: TGTGCCAGCTCAGAAGGGAAGGGAGTCGGGAACATTCAGTACTTC.

A word on this clone: The same CDR3 can be traced to other DNA sequences in this sample. V and J are TRBV9 and TRBJ1-3, with 9 bases aligning to TRBD1. Germline assignment: CDR1 SGDLS and CDR2 YYNGEE. The V and J ends lost 5 bases and 4 bases, in that order; junction bases with no gene match: 7. This CDR3 spans 15 amino acids. CDR3 loop: CASRIHRGLGNTIYF. CDR3 in DNA: TGTGCCAGCAGAATACACAGGGGGCTAGGAAACACCATATATTTT.

The V and J genes are TRBV21-1 and TRBJ1-1; the DNA was not compared with TRBD1, the D call given in the table. TRBV21-1 is a documented pseudogene. This CDR3 is 14 amino acids long. CDR3 DNA: TGTGCCAGCACCCTTGCCCCTCCAGGGACTGAAGCTTTCTTT. The encoded protein is CASTLAPPGTEAFF.

The chain links TRBV5-1 to TRBJ1-5; 10 bases match TRBD1. This CDR3 contains 16 residues. J lost 7 bases, V lost 1 base, and 8 bases had no gene match. In germline, CDR1 is SGHRS, CDR2 YFSETQ. Here the CDR3 reads CASSLTGTGVGQPQHF. CDR3 nucleotides: TGCGCCAGCAGCTTGACCGGGACAGGGGTAGGGCAGCCCCAGCATTTT.

The chain carries TRBV19 and TRBJ2-1; 7 bases line up with TRBD2. This CDR3 has 13 amino acids. CDR1 is LNHDA and CDR2 is SQIVND in the germline V gene (reference sequence). The junction had 13 bases not matched to a gene; V was cut back by 10 bases and J by 10 bases. The CDR3 DNA reads TGTGCCACCCTGAGGGAGGGCGTGAACGAGCAGTTCTTC. Protein sequence: CATLREGVNEQFF.

The chain has TRBV28 and TRBJ1-5; 11 bases match TRBD1. Germline CDR1 and CDR2: MDHEN and SYDVKM. This CDR3 comprises 16 residues. V lost 5 bases, J lost 6 bases, and 9 bases stayed unmatched. The CDR3 DNA reads TGTGCCAGCAGTATCTCCGGGACAGGGGGAAGTCAGCCCCAGCATTTT. This translates into CASSISGTGGSQPQHF.

The V gene is TRBV6-5, the J gene TRBJ2-7; D remains ambiguous. The CDR3 runs 15 residues. V was shortened by 6 bases and J by 2 bases, with 17 bases between the two germline ends. The germline CDR1 and CDR2 sequences are MNHEY and SVGAGI. In DNA, the CDR3 is TGTGCCAGCAGCCCAATCGGGCTATCGGCCTACGAGCAGTACTTC. Translating gives CASSPIGLSAYEQYF.

This chain connects TRBV7-9 to TRBJ2-7, with D maybe TRBD2 (6 bases). V shed 6 bases and J shed 2 bases, with 17 bases lying between them. This CDR3 has 15 residues. CDR1 and CDR2 from the germline V gene are SEHNR and FQNEAQ (reference sequence). The CDR3 DNA reads as TGTGCCAGCAGGGGTCCGGGACTGCCGACCTACGAGCAGTACTTC. It specifies CASRGPGLPTYEQYF.

This chain connects TRBV6-5 to TRBJ1-2; D remains ambiguous. The germline V gene has CDR1 MNHEY and CDR2 SVGAGI. CDR3 length: 11 residues. Trimming removed 5 bases at V and 5 bases at J, with 6 bases between. CDR3 DNA: TGTGCCAGCAGTATTGGATATGGCTACACCTTC. This translates into CASSIGYGYTF.

The rearrangement links TRBV4-3 to TRBJ2-5, with TRBD2 identical over 11 bases. Trimming took 2 bases from V and 5 from J; bases not matched to a gene: 4. CDR1 and CDR2 (germline): LGHNA, YSLEER. The CDR3 loop spans 15 amino acids. CDR3 in DNA: TGCGCCAGCAGCCAAACTAGCGGGAGTTTGGAGACCCAGTACTTC. This gives the protein CASSQTSGSLETQYF.

The chain employs TRBV6-2 or TRBV6-3 and TRBJ2-7, with 9 bases identical to TRBD1. Germline CDR1 and CDR2: MNHEY and SVGEGT. The ends lost 2 bases at V and 4 bases at J; junction bases unmatched: 3. This CDR3 comprises 14 residues. The CDR3 DNA sequence: TGTGCCAGCAGTTACCGTGGACAGGGGTACGAGCAGTACTTC. As protein: CASSYRGQGYEQYF.

This clone occurred once. CDR3 residues: CASSVVGVTGELFF. For the CDR3, the DNA is TGTGCCAGCAGCGTAGTAGGGGTAACCGGGGAGCTGTTTTTT. V usage is TRBV9 and J usage is TRBJ2-2, with a tentative D call TRBD1 (5 bases). Germline V gene lookup returns CDR1 SGDLS and CDR2 YYNGEE. The length of the CDR3 is 14 residues. V was trimmed by 0 bases and J by 5 bases, leaving 8 bases between them.

CDR3 DNA: TGTGCCAGCAGCTTCGGACAGGGGATCAATGAGCAGTTCTTC. Residues: CASSFGQGINEQFF. The chain joins TRBV7-2 to TRBJ2-1, with 9 bases matching TRBD1. Germline CDR1 is SGHTA and CDR2 is FQGNSA. The V and J ends lost 3 bases and 6 bases, in that order; junction bases with no gene match: 3. CDR3 length: 14 residues.

V is TRBV27 and J is TRBJ1-2, with a tentative D call TRBD1 (6 bases). Deletions cut 6 bases from V and 0 bases from J, with 14 bases between. Germline V CDR1 and CDR2: MNHEY, SMNVEV (reference sequence). The CDR3 loop spans 15 amino acids. The DNA of the CDR3 is TGTGCCAGCAGCCCCGGGACACGACCTAACTATGGCTACACCTTC. Translation: CASSPGTRPNYGYTF.

The chain links TRBV7-9 to TRBJ2-1; TRBD1 matches 8 bases. With V trimmed by 1 base and J by 3 bases, 8 bases remained unmatched. The CDR3 covers 17 residues. Germline V gene data show CDR1 as SEHNR and CDR2 as FQNEAQ (reference sequence). This CDR3 is CASSLVPGGVYYNEQFF. For the CDR3, the DNA is TGTGCCAGCAGCTTAGTACCAGGGGGCGTTTACTACAATGAGCAGTTCTTC.

The V and J genes are TRBV3-1 (or the pseudogene TRBV3-2) and TRBJ2-1; no reliable D call. The CDR3 extends over 14 amino acids. V lost 4 bases and J 4 bases, leaving 11 bases between the germline ends. Germline CDR1 and CDR2: LGHDT and YNNKEL (reference sequence). The CDR3 bases are TGTGCCAGCAGCCGCCTGCCCCGTTACAATGAGCAGTTCTTC. Its protein product is CASSRLPRYNEQFF.

CDR3 protein: CSAREDQPQHF. DNA of the CDR3: TGCAGTGCTAGAGAAGATCAGCCCCAGCATTTT. The gene calls are TRBV20-1 and TRBJ1-5, with no clear D. V lost 0 bases and J lost 5, with 2 bases in between. This CDR3 contains 11 residues. Germline CDR1 DFQATT, CDR2 SNEGSKA (reference sequence).

There are a few counts of this clone. The chain links TRBV6-5 to TRBJ1-1; no reliable D call. This CDR3 contains 14 residues. Trimming took 7 bases from V and 1 from J, leaving 13 bases between them. Germline V gene lookup returns CDR1 MNHEY and CDR2 SVGAGI. CDR3 DNA: TGTGCCAGCAAGTGGACCCGAACGAACACTGAAGCTTTCTTT. Protein: CASKWTRTNTEAFF.